This T cell receptor (beta chain) appears in the sequencing data of a study of cytomegalovirus exposure and HLA in healthy donors. General observations from the study: Earlier analysis looked at TCR beta V segments, and most were productive about 87% or about 30% of the time. Most TCR sequences were uncommon, yet certain public TCRs appeared in many donors. Sequences of the TCR beta chain were said to predict the HLA-A and HLA-B alleles of most subjects accurately.

Amplification used 60 Vbeta primers and 13 Jbeta primers. Sequencing was performed with immunoSEQ multiplex PCR; in TCRdb, only in-frame clones are kept and a portion is missing. The table records 250,000 to 350,000 clones, 75% to 90% of them present only once. Concerning this clone itself: What it binds is not known.

Regarding donors, all were healthy bone marrow donors. Source material: PBMCs. The clonotype comes from a man in his forties in good health and CMV-seropositive.

This CDR3 reads CASSGLAGDTQYF. CDR3 bases: TGTGCCAGCTCGGGACTAGCGGGAGATACGCAGTATTTT. V gene TRBV11-2 combines with J gene TRBJ2-3; 12 nucleotides align to TRBD2. Germline lookup yields CDR1 SGHAT and CDR2 FQNNGV. V was pared by 8 bases and J by 5 bases, with 2 bases of the junction left unmatched. The CDR3 is 13 amino acids.